The clone carrying this TCR beta chain has just one count. Antigen specificity is unknown. The CDR3 contains 15 residues. Trimming took 3 bases from V and 3 from J; bases not matched to a gene: 3. The V gene's germline CDR1 is SEHNR and CDR2 FQNEAQ (reference sequence). These data are taken from a study of cytomegalovirus exposure and HLA in healthy donors. 60 Vbeta and 13 Jbeta primers were used in PCR. Produced via immunoSEQ multiplex PCR; TCRdb's table is partial and in-frame only. The sample records approximately 140,000 clones, around 76% being singletons. Study-wide results and limits: Per published accounts, TCR beta sequences correctly predicted the HLA-A and HLA-B alleles of most subjects. Presence/absence analyses rested on an assumption that sequencing depth was roughly uniform across donors.

The TCR was taken from a male donor in good health and CMV-seronegative. V usage is TRBV7-9 and J usage is TRBJ1-2, with 11 bases matching TRBD1. Sequencing was performed on PBMCs. Here the CDR3 DNA reads TGTGCCAGCAGCTTGGACAGGGGGCAGGACTATGGCTACACCTTC. This sequence encodes CASSLDRGQDYGYTF.